This T cell receptor (beta chain) was profiled in a study of control samples from healthy donors and cancer patients. The repertoire was sequenced with immunoSEQ multiplex PCR; TCRdb's copy has only in-frame clones and lacks some. The sample yields tens of thousands of clones, approximately 92% seen once. This TCR derives from a man under 40 with colorectal cancer. The sample comprised PBMCs.

For the CDR3, the DNA is TGTGCCAGCTACAGGAAGAACACCGGGGAGCTGTTTTTT. It codes for CASYRKNTGELFF. The chain joins TRBV2 to TRBJ2-2; maybe TRBD1 (5 bases). The germline CDR1 and CDR2 sequences are SNHLY and FYNNEI. The ends were cut back, 8 bases at V and 1 base at J, with 8 bases in the middle. The CDR3 is made up of 13 amino acids.